These 12 T cell receptor beta chains were sequenced from one sample in a study of Ad26.COV2.S vaccination and SARS-CoV-2 variants (TCRdb year 2021). The sample's treatment or condition, from its label and the paper: roughly 18 received Ad26.COV2.S at low or high dose, single or two shots; 5 received placebo; per-sample allocation not given. Repertoires of vaccine and placebo recipients were sequenced from samples collected on day 63 after the first injection. The library was made by the immunoSEQ multiplex PCR assay. What TCRdb holds here is the immuneACCESS table cut down to in-frame rearrangements. Part of the clones is not present; checked against another copy, under half of the missing clones reflect an unresolved V gene, and the others are unexplained. Present in this sample are about 430,000 clones, around 90% of which were seen just once. 12% of the sample lies in the top ten. The sample consisted of peripheral blood, taken in a trial of Ad26.COV2.S vaccine versus placebo. The receptors were gathered from a person between 18 and 59 years old who received the Ad26.COV2.S COVID-19 vaccine or a placebo.

The chain is built from TRBV4-3 and TRBJ2-2, with D perhaps TRBD1 or TRBD2 (6 bases each). This CDR3 region has 16 residues. V was trimmed by 0 bases and J by 5 bases, leaving 13 bases between them. Germline CDR1 is LGHNA and CDR2 is YSLEER. In nucleotides, the CDR3 is TGCGCCAGCAGCCAAGATTGGCAGGGGAGGACCGGGGAGCTGTTTTTT. It is translated as CASSQDWQGRTGELFF.

The chain is built from TRBV5-1 and TRBJ2-5, with D perhaps being TRBD1 or TRBD2 (5 bases each). There are 14 residues in the CDR3. CDR1 and CDR2 from the germline V gene are SGHRS and YFSETQ. V was cut by 4 bases and J by 1 base, with 11 bases left in between. Here the CDR3 reads CASSPGTVQETQYF. The CDR3 bases are TGCGCCAGCAGCCCGGGGACCGTCCAAGAGACCCAGTACTTC.

The DNA of the CDR3 is TGTGCCAGCAGCCCCTTTACCGGGACCGAGAACACTGAAGCTTTCTTT. Encoded protein: CASSPFTGTENTEAFF. This chain uses TRBV3-1 (or the pseudogene TRBV3-2) with TRBJ1-1, with D possibly TRBD1 on 5 matching bases. Germline-derived CDR1 and CDR2 are LGHDT and YNNKEL (reference sequence). This CDR3 has 16 residues. Trimming pared 4 bases from V and 1 base from J, leaving 16 bases between.

The chain employs TRBV28 and TRBJ2-2; 11 bases match TRBD2. This CDR3 comprises 16 residues. Trimming cost V 2 bases and J 3 bases; bases outside gene matches: 2. CDR1 is MDHEN, CDR2 SYDVKM, per germline. The CDR3 region is CASSLQTSGDTGELFF. CDR3 coding DNA: TGTGCCAGCAGTTTACAGACTAGCGGGGACACCGGGGAGCTGTTTTTT.

The rearrangement uses TRBV18 and TRBJ1-3; D might be TRBD1 (5 bases). V shed 4 bases and J shed 2 bases, with 18 bases lying between them. Per the germline V gene, CDR1 is KGHSH and CDR2 is LQKENI. The CDR3 extends over 17 amino acids. The CDR3, as DNA: TGTGCCAGCTCACTCGTTGGGGGAGAGGCGGCTGGAAACACCATATATTTT. Translating gives CASSLVGGEAAGNTIYF.

The DNA of the CDR3 is TGTGCCTGGGGGCACCCAACGGGACAGGGGGCTGTGGTAGCTTTCTTT. Its protein is CAWGHPTGQGAVVAFF. The rearrangement joins TRBV30 to TRBJ1-1; 12 nucleotides line up with TRBD1. V was pared by 5 bases and J by 10 bases, with 17 bases of the junction left unmatched. This CDR3 spans 16 amino acids. Germline V gene sequence: CDR1 GTSNPN, CDR2 SVGIG (reference sequence).

The table lists this clone with a few counts. The chain uses TRBV27 and TRBJ1-5; TRBD1 is a possible D gene (6 bases). Germline V gives CDR1 MNHEY, CDR2 SMNVEV (reference sequence). The CDR3 consists of 15 residues. V was pared by 2 bases and J by 0 bases, with 8 bases between. CDR3 in DNA: TGTGCCAGCAGTTTAACAGGGTATAGCAATCAGCCCCAGCATTTT. It codes for CASSLTGYSNQPQHF.

The V and J genes are TRBV5-1 and TRBJ2-7, with 7 bases fitting TRBD1. The CDR3 consists of 14 residues. Looked up from germline, CDR1 is SGHRS and CDR2 is YFSETQ. The trim removed 4 bases at V and 6 bases at J, leaving 10 bases unmatched. The CDR3 DNA reads TGCGCCAGCAGCCAGGGACAGCTTACAGCCGAGCAGTACTTC. Translating gives CASSQGQLTAEQYF.

The chain carries TRBV12-3 or TRBV12-4 and TRBJ1-5; no definite D call. Trimming removed 7 bases at V and 0 bases at J, with 4 bases between. The CDR3 loop spans 12 amino acids. CDR3 nucleotide sequence: TGTGCCAGCACACGTAGCAATCAGCCCCAGCATTTT. Residues: CASTRSNQPQHF.

The gene calls are TRBV12-3 or TRBV12-4 and TRBJ2-1; D uncertain. Trimming removed 3 bases from V and 5 bases from J, with 8 bases in between. This CDR3 region has 13 residues. The CDR3 coding sequence is TGTGCCAGCAGTTTCAGTCTCAACAATGAGCAGTTCTTC. Protein sequence: CASSFSLNNEQFF.

This clone was counted many times. The J gene is TRBJ2-1, the V gene TRBV5-1; D is perhaps TRBD1 (5 bases). CDR3 size: 12 residues. Germline V CDR1 and CDR2: SGHRS, YFSETQ. V gave up 4 bases and J gave up 7 bases, with 9 bases separating them. The CDR3 region has the DNA TGCGCCAGCAGCCTACAGGTAAATGAGCAGTTCTTC. Translating it yields CASSLQVNEQFF.

Concerning this clone: This sample also contains other DNA sequences that code for the same CDR3. The chain uses TRBV18 and TRBJ2-3; 10 bases line up with TRBD1. Germline V gene lookup returns CDR1 KGHSH and CDR2 LQKENI. V was clipped by 6 bases and J by 1 base; unmatched bases: 4. CDR3 length: 15 residues. The CDR3 region has the DNA TGTGCCAGCTCCCCTGGGACAGGGGGCACAGATACGCAGTATTTT. Translating gives CASSPGTGGTDTQYF.